The 6 T cell receptor beta chains given below trace back to one sample, sequenced in a study of CD8 T cells in ankylosing spondylitis. Using its own MiXCR run on the 5' RACE reads, TCRdb lists one record per CDR3 protein. The sample has roughly 280,000 distinct CDR3 sequences; over 15% are singletons. Sample: blood, either unsorted or a sorted T cell fraction (not recorded which). The receptors here all came from a male donor with ankylosing spondylitis or in good health (not recorded which).

The J gene is TRBJ2-7, the V gene TRBV21-1; the D segment call TRBD1 is taken from the table without a DNA check. TRBV21-1 is a pseudogene. The CDR3 covers 17 residues. CDR3 amino acids: CASNGGRATGGFYEQYV. CDR3 sequence (DNA): TGTGCCAGTAACGGGGGGAGAGCGACAGGGGGATTCTACGAGCAGTACGTC.

The chain recombines TRBV7-2 with TRBJ2-3, with D perhaps matching TRBD2 (5 bases). CDR1 is SGHTA and CDR2 is FQGNSA in the germline V gene. This CDR3 comprises 15 residues. Trimming removed 2 bases at V and 1 base at J, with 10 bases between. The CDR3 nucleotides are TGTGCCAGCAGCTTAAAGGGAGTAGGCACAGATACGCAGTATTTT. It specifies CASSLKGVGTDTQYF. Full variable domain (remainder filled in from reference TRBV7-2 and TRBJ2-3): GAGVSQSPSNKVTEKGKDVELRCDPISGHTALYWYRQSLGQGLEFLIYFQGNSAPDKSGLPSDRFSAERTGGSVSTLTIQRTQQEDSAVYLCASSLKGVGTDTQYFGPGTRLTVL.

The CDR3 sequence is CASSYTGTVSDTQYF. In DNA form, the CDR3 reads TGTGCCAGCAGTTACACCGGGACAGTCTCCGATACGCAGTATTTT. The chain couples TRBV6-5 to TRBJ2-3; TRBD1 agrees at 7 bases. V was clipped by 2 bases and J by 6 bases; unmatched bases: 8. Germline V gene data show CDR1 as MNHEY and CDR2 as SVGAGI. This CDR3 has 15 residues.

V and J are TRBV20-1 and TRBJ1-5; 7 bases match TRBD1. The CDR3 is made up of 14 amino acids. Germline V gene data show CDR1 as DFQATT and CDR2 as SNEGSKA (reference sequence). The V gene end was trimmed by 3 bases and the J gene end by 0 bases; junction bases not matched to a gene: 2. As DNA, the CDR3 is TGCAGTGCTAGCAGGGGGGATAGCAATCAGCCCCAGCATTTT. Protein sequence: CSASRGDSNQPQHF.

The rearrangement links TRBV27 to TRBJ1-5, with D perhaps TRBD1 (5 bases). Germline V CDR1 and CDR2: MNHEY, SMNVEV (reference sequence). The CDR3 extends over 16 amino acids. V lost 5 bases, J lost 5 bases, and 19 bases lay in between. The CDR3 region is CASSPGALVRDQPQHF. CDR3 in DNA: TGTGCCAGCAGTCCCGGGGCCTTGGTCCGGGATCAGCCCCAGCATTTT.

This clonotype was seen repeatedly, ten times or more. The chain joins TRBV4-1 to TRBJ1-1; D possibly corresponds to TRBD1 (5 bases). Germline CDR1 and CDR2: MGHRA and YSYEKL. Trimming cost V 1 base and J 4 bases, with 10 bases left between them. The CDR3 totals 14 residues. DNA for the CDR3: TGCGCCAGCAGCCAAGGCGACAGCCTCACTGAAGCTTTCTTT. Its protein product is CASSQGDSLTEAFF.